This TCR beta chain is drawn from a study of T cell responses to AZD1222 COVID-19 vaccine. Study observations and caveats: The donors showed a predominance of white British ancestry and of females, with possible underestimation of clonal diversity.

Concerning this clone: What it binds is unknown.

Looked up from germline, CDR1 is SGHAT and CDR2 is FQDESV (reference sequence). This CDR3 region has 12 residues. Trimming took 4 bases from V and 7 from J, leaving 8 bases between them. Method: immunoSEQ multiplex PCR; TCRdb's copy keeps in-frame clones and lacks some. This table holds about 120,000 clones, over 75% found once. This receptor was obtained from an adult in good health. This material consisted of peripheral blood, taken on day 0 of AZD1222 vaccination. The chain carries TRBV11-1 and TRBJ2-1; D is uncertain. The CDR3: CASSSTLNEQFF. Written as DNA, the CDR3 is TGTGCCAGCAGCTCCACCCTTAATGAGCAGTTCTTC.